These 10 T cell receptor beta chains share one sample of origin, sequenced in a study of blood T cell repertoires in COVID-19. Sequencing used immunoSEQ multiplex PCR; TCRdb keeps in-frame clones, though not all of them. The table has about 140,000 clones, roughly 80% seen once; the top ten hold around 8%. The source material was peripheral blood. The source of these receptors is a human donor in a cohort sampled during active COVID-19.

V and J are TRBV6-5 and TRBJ2-2, with 7 bases fitting TRBD2. The CDR3 covers 15 residues. V dropped 5 bases and J dropped 7; count of bases not matched to a gene: 10. In germline, CDR1 is MNHEY, CDR2 SVGAGI. CDR3 protein: CASSLRPRGDGELFF. CDR3 DNA sequence: TGTGCCAGCAGTCTTAGACCTCGGGGGGACGGGGAGCTGTTTTTT.

The V call is TRBV10-3, the J call TRBJ2-3, with 10 bases matching TRBD2. The CDR3 covers 15 residues. In germline, CDR1 is ENHRY, CDR2 SYGVKD. With 8 bases clipped from V and 2 bases from J, the junction kept 7 bases outside the gene matches. The CDR3 DNA is TGTGCCATCTCAGTTAGCGGGGGGTCCACAGATACGCAGTATTTT. This encodes CAISVSGGSTDTQYF.

This chain joins TRBV5-1 and TRBJ2-7, with D possibly being TRBD1 (6 bases). CDR3 length: 16 amino acids. CDR1 is SGHRS, CDR2 YFSETQ, per germline. V lost 0 bases and J 0 bases, leaving 13 bases between the germline ends. CDR3 amino acids: CASSLESQGSSYEQYF. CDR3 bases: TGCGCCAGCAGCTTGGAATCCCAGGGGAGCTCCTACGAGCAGTACTTC.

The CDR3 loop is CASLSTETTGNTIYF. For the CDR3, the DNA is TGTGCCAGCTTATCAACCGAGACAACTGGAAACACCATATATTTT. The chain carries TRBV18 and TRBJ1-3, with D uncertain. The V and J ends lost 7 bases and 2 bases respectively, with 15 bases between them. The germline V gene has CDR1 KGHSH and CDR2 LQKENI. The CDR3 runs to 15 residues.

This chain joins TRBV19 and TRBJ1-2, with D possibly TRBD1 on 6 matching bases. The CDR3 is 14 amino acids. V lost 5 bases and J lost 5, with 15 bases in between. The germline CDR1 and CDR2 sequences are LNHDA and SQIVND (reference sequence). The CDR3 bases are TGTGCCAGTAGTCCCCGTGTGAGGGGGTATGGCTACACCTTC. Its translation is CASSPRVRGYGYTF.

The CDR3 loop reads CASSLGGQFYEQYF. The CDR3 DNA reads TGTGCCAGCAGCTTAGGGGGACAGTTCTACGAGCAGTACTTC. This rearrangement joins TRBV5-4 to TRBJ2-7, with 7 bases lining up with TRBD1. J lost 3 bases, V lost 2 bases, and 5 bases had no gene match. This CDR3 region has 14 residues. Germline lookup yields CDR1 SGHNT and CDR2 YYREEE (reference sequence).

The V and J genes are TRBV4-1 and TRBJ2-2; D is perhaps TRBD2 (6 bases). Germline V gene lookup returns CDR1 MGHRA and CDR2 YSYEKL. The CDR3 is 18 residues long. V was cut by 0 bases and J by 4 bases, with 18 bases left in between. CDR3 loop: CASSQDLSRAGFTGELFF. The CDR3 DNA follows: TGCGCCAGCAGCCAAGATCTTAGTAGGGCGGGGTTCACCGGGGAGCTGTTTTTT.

This chain links TRBV6-4 with TRBJ2-6; TRBD1 aligns across 7 bases. V was clipped by 3 bases and J by 4 bases; unmatched bases: 3. The CDR3 has 15 residues. Germline assignment: CDR1 MRHNA and CDR2 SNTAGT. The CDR3 DNA follows: TGTGCCAGCAGTGAAGGGGGCTACGGGGCCAACGTCCTGACTTTC. Protein sequence: CASSEGGYGANVLTF.

The chain uses TRBV6-1 and TRBJ1-4, with D possibly matching TRBD1 (5 bases). Germline V gene data show CDR1 as MNHNS and CDR2 as SASEGT. V shed 3 bases and J shed 8 bases, with 13 bases lying between them. The CDR3 is 14 amino acids. The CDR3 sequence: CASSDGGVGEKLFF. DNA of the CDR3: TGTGCCAGCAGTGATGGGGGGGTAGGGGAAAAACTGTTTTTT.

This clone was picked up one time. The CDR3 DNA reads TGTGCCAGCGTGTCGGGGGGAGGCACAGATACGCAGTATTTT. Protein sequence: CASVSGGGTDTQYF. The chain links TRBV2 to TRBJ2-3; the match to TRBD2 covers 7 bases. The CDR3 runs to 14 residues. With V trimmed by 8 bases and J by 1 base, 6 bases remained unmatched. Germline assignment: CDR1 SNHLY and CDR2 FYNNEI. The full variable domain, with the rest looked up from reference TRBV2 and TRBJ2-3, is EPEVTQTPSHQVTQMGQEVILRCVPISNHLYFYWYRQILGQKVEFLVSFYNNEISEKSEIFDDQFSVERPDGSNFTLKIRSTKLEDSAMYFCASVSGGGTDTQYFGPGTRLTVL.